Included here is one T cell receptor (beta chain) sequence, with context. Data came from immunoSEQ multiplex PCR; TCRdb stores just in-frame clones and leaves some out. Of fewer than 85,000 clones listed, roughly 92% were seen once; the top ten hold less than 3.5%. V was cut by 2 bases and J by 5 bases, with 15 bases left in between. CDR1 is GTSNPN, CDR2 SVGIG, per germline (reference sequence). CDR3 size: 14 residues. These data are taken from a study of T cell changes during pregnancy in multiple sclerosis. The sequenced sample was peripheral blood, obtained in the third trimester of pregnancy. The TCR comes from a female donor in good health, enrolled as a control in a pregnancy study. The chain links TRBV30 to TRBJ1-2; possibly TRBD1 for D (5 bases). The CDR3 reads CAWSFDSLLYGYTF. As DNA, the CDR3 is TGTGCCTGGAGTTTTGACAGCCTATTGTATGGCTACACCTTC.